A single sample gave rise to the 4 T cell receptor beta chains below, sequenced in a study of blood T cell repertoires in COVID-19. Only in-frame clones appear in the TCRdb table, and some are missing; sequencing was by immunoSEQ multiplex PCR. The top ten hold approximately 21% of the sample, which has over 60,000 clones, around 73% seen once. Sequenced material: peripheral blood. These receptors were obtained from a man older than 75 with active or convalescent COVID-19.

The CDR3 sequence is CASSPGGGAYAEQYF. CDR3 coding DNA: TGTGCCAGCAGCCCCGGGGGGGGAGCTTACGCGGAGCAGTACTTC. The genes are TRBV5-4 and TRBJ2-7; 8 bases map to TRBD2. V lost 4 bases to trimming and J lost 7 bases; unmatched junction nucleotides: 13. Germline loops: CDR1 SGHNT, CDR2 YYREEE (reference sequence). This CDR3 has 15 residues.

The chain has TRBV4-2 and TRBJ2-1; 12 bases align to TRBD2. Trimming cost V 4 bases and J 6 bases; bases outside gene matches: 13. Germline V lookup: CDR1 LGHNA, CDR2 YNFKEQ. The CDR3 loop spans 18 amino acids. CDR3 bases: TGTGCCAGCAGCCGTCTCGCTAGCGGGAGGGCAATCAGCAATGAGCAGTTCTTC. Protein: CASSRLASGRAISNEQFF.

The V call is TRBV18, the J call TRBJ2-3; 10 positions match TRBD2. Germline V gives CDR1 KGHSH, CDR2 LQKENI. V shed 5 bases, J shed 3 bases, and the junction held 11 bases outside the gene matches. This CDR3 is 17 amino acids long. CDR3 nucleotides: TGTGCCAGCTCAGTCGTTCGTCTAGCGGGGGTTACAGATACGCAGTATTTT. This codes for CASSVVRLAGVTDTQYF.

The chain joins TRBV5-1 to TRBJ1-5; no clear D. Germline-derived CDR1 and CDR2 are SGHRS and YFSETQ. This CDR3 spans 16 amino acids. The ends were cut back, 0 bases at V and 3 bases at J, with 13 bases in the middle. The CDR3 sequence is CASSLVAGLPNQPQHF. DNA of the CDR3: TGCGCCAGCAGCTTGGTGGCAGGACTCCCCAATCAGCCCCAGCATTTT.